The rows below give T cell receptor beta chains drawn from one sample of a study of T-cell reconstitution after alpha-beta-depleted transplantation in children. TCRdb re-called the PCR reads through MiXCR, storing one row per CDR3 protein. The data show over 200,000 distinct CDR3 sequences, approximately 10% seen once. Sequencing used PBMCs, obtained before TCRalphabeta/CD19-depleted stem cell transplant. The receptors stem from a child under two years old with acute myeloid leukemia, due to receive a stem cell transplant. CDR3s include the opening cysteine and the closing phenylalanine or tryptophan. The D gene is left open where the match is weak. Clone size is stated in some rows and not others, as once, few, many or a class when expanded.

>TRBJ2-7|many|TRBV7-8|-
TGTGCCAGCAGCCCGCCGGACACTTACGAGCAGTACTTC
CASSPPDTYEQYF
>TRBJ2-7|-|TRBV6-2/TRBV6-3|TRBD1
TGTGCCAGCAGTTACCTGGGACAGCCATACGAGCAGTACTTC
CASSYLGQPYEQYF
>TRBJ2-2|-|TRBV30|-
TGTGCCTGGAGTGTACAATGGGACAACACCGGGGAGCTGTTTTTT
CAWSVQWDNTGELFF
>TRBJ2-1|many|TRBV5-1|TRBD2
TGCGCCAGCAGCTCGGGACTATGGTCCTACAATGAGCAGTTCTTC
CASSSGLWSYNEQFF
>TRBJ1-6|few|TRBV13|-
TGTGCCAGCAGCACAAAGGGTGCAGGTTCACCCCTCCACTTT
CASSTKGAGSPLHF
>TRBJ2-5|few|TRBV24-1|-
TGTGCCACCAGTGATTCCTACAGCCTTCAGGGGGAGACCCAGTACTTC
CATSDSYSLQGETQYF
>TRBJ2-5|many|TRBV5-1|-
TGCGCCAGCAGCTTCCCCGGAGGGGGTCAAGAGACCCAGTACTTC
CASSFPGGGQETQYF
>TRBJ2-1|-|TRBV19|-
TGTGCCACCTCCTACTACAATGAGCAGTTCTTC
CATSYYNEQFF
>TRBJ2-2|many|TRBV6-5|-
TGTGCCAGCAGTTACTCAGTGCAATCGAACACCGGGGAGCTGTTTTTT
CASSYSVQSNTGELFF
>TRBJ1-2|many|TRBV4-2|-
TGTGCCAGCAGCCAAGGGACAGACTATGGCTACACCTTC
CASSQGTDYGYTF
>TRBJ1-1|many|TRBV28|-
TGTGCCAGCAGGAACAGGGAAGAGGGAAAGGTTTTCTTT
CASRNREEGKVFF
>TRBJ1-3|many|TRBV28|TRBD1
TGTGCCAGCAGCGGACAGGGGGCTGGAAACACCATATATTTT
CASSGQGAGNTIYF
>TRBJ2-1|many|TRBV27|-
TGTGCCAGCCTGGCTTCCTACAATGAGCAGTTCTTC
CASLASYNEQFF
>TRBJ2-5|many|TRBV20-1|TRBD2
TGCAGTGCTAGAGGGCTAGCGGGGAAAGAGACCCAGTACTTC
CSARGLAGKETQYF
>TRBJ2-1|-|TRBV25-1|TRBD2
TGTGCCAGCAGCTATAGGGAGGGCTACAATGAGCAGTTCTTC
CASSYREGYNEQFF
>TRBJ2-1|many|TRBV7-2|-
TGTGCCAGCAGCTTAATGCGGACAGACAATGAGCAGTTCTTC
CASSLMRTDNEQFF
>TRBJ1-1|few|TRBV29-1|-
TGCAGCGGTGCGTGGGGGCTGCACACTGAAGCTTTCTTT
CSGAWGLHTEAFF
>TRBJ2-5|many|TRBV19|TRBD1
TGTGCCACCTCGGACAGGATAGACTCAGAGACCCAGTACTTC
CATSDRIDSETQYF
>TRBJ1-1|-|TRBV6-5|-
TGTGCCAGCAGTTACAAGGCTCGGGGTACTGAAGCTTTCTTT
CASSYKARGTEAFF
>TRBJ1-2|-|TRBV10-3|-
TGTGTCATCAGGCCGACGGAAGAATATGGCTACACCTTC
CVIRPTEEYGYTF
>TRBJ2-7|many|TRBV10-3|TRBD1
TGTGCCATCAGGGGGACTAGGGACAGGGGGGGGTCCTACGAGCAGTACTTC
CAIRGTRDRGGSYEQYF
>TRBJ2-7|many|TRBV5-5|-
TGTGCCAGCAGCTTGGCAGGGGCCGAGCAGTACTTC
CASSLAGAEQYF
>TRBJ2-1|-|TRBV5-6|-
TGTGCCAGCAACAAGGCCACGCACGAGCAGTTCTTC
CASNKATHEQFF
>TRBJ2-7|many|TRBV6-5|-
TGTGCCAGCAGTTACTCCGGGACTGGGTCCTACGAGCAGTACTTC
CASSYSGTGSYEQYF
>TRBJ2-2|many|TRBV7-2|TRBD2
TGTGCCAGCAGCTCCTGGGCGGGAGAGTCCGGGGAGCTGTTTTTT
CASSSWAGESGELFF
>TRBJ2-1|many|TRBV20-1|TRBD2
TGCAGTGGAGCGGGATACAATGAGCAGTTCTTC
CSGAGYNEQFF
>TRBJ2-3|many|TRBV20-1|TRBD2
TGCAGTGCTAGACGGGAGGCCTACCTTTCTAGCACAGATACGCAGTATTTT
CSARREAYLSSTDTQYF
>TRBJ2-1|many|TRBV4-2|-
TGTGCCAGCAGCCCTCCCCCTAGGAGGAACAATGAGCAGTTCTTC
CASSPPPRRNNEQFF
>TRBJ2-1|many|TRBV5-1|TRBD2
TGCGCCAGCAGCCCCGGGACTAGGGATTACAATGAGCAGTTCTTC
CASSPGTRDYNEQFF
>TRBJ1-4|many|TRBV5-1|-
TGCGCCAGCAGCTCTGGGACAATTGCAACTAATGAAAAACTGTTTTTT
CASSSGTIATNEKLFF
>TRBJ1-1|many|TRBV4-2|-
TGTGCCAGCAGCCTTCCCCCGACAAGAATGAACACTGAAGCTTTCTTT
CASSLPPTRMNTEAFF
>TRBJ1-3|many|TRBV16|-
TGTGCCAGCAGCCAATCCATAAACTCTGGAAACACCATATATTTT
CASSQSINSGNTIYF